Listed below are T cell receptor beta chains from one sample, sequenced in a study of early T cells in non-severe SARS-CoV-2 infection. Each CDR3 protein is one row after TCRdb ran MiXCR on the 5' RACE reads. This table has approximately 70,000 distinct CDR3 sequences, around 4.2% appearing once. Material: whole blood, obtained at baseline. These receptors were collected from an adult who was a healthcare worker with PCR-confirmed SARS-CoV-2 infection or an uninfected control (not recorded which). The donor label of this sample is uncertain. The CDR3 runs from the conserved cysteine through the conserved F or W. A D gene is named only where the DNA matches it firmly. A row's size may be missing; if present it is once, few, many or a size class.

TRBD1	TRBV11-2	TRBJ2-5	many	TGTGCCAGCAGCCCCCGAGGGACAGGCCTCGAGACCCAGTACTTC	CASSPRGTGLETQYF
TRBD1	TRBV28	TRBJ2-7	-	TGTGCCAGCAGTCTCGATTTGGGACAGGGTGGTCTCGAGCAGTACTTC	CASSLDLGQGGLEQYF
-	TRBV7-8	TRBJ1-6	few	TGTGCCAGCAGCCGATCCGGGGTTTATAATTCACCCCTCCACTTT	CASSRSGVYNSPLHF
-	TRBV20-1	TRBJ2-7	-	TGCAGTGGGAAACAGGGCTACGAGCAGTACTTC	CSGKQGYEQYF
-	TRBV29-1	TRBJ2-2	few	TGCAGCGTTGGTCCAGGGAAGCCCGGGGAGCTGTTTTTT	CSVGPGKPGELFF
-	TRBV5-6	TRBJ2-7	many	TGTGCCAGCACCCTGAGTCCAGCAAGGGAGCAGTACTTC	CASTLSPAREQYF
-	TRBV27	TRBJ1-1	-	TGTGCCAGCAGTTTATGGGGTAGGAACACTGAAGCTTTCTTT	CASSLWGRNTEAFF
TRBD1	TRBV6-5	TRBJ1-2	few	TGTGCCAGCAGTCTAGGGACGACAGGGAGCTACACCTTC	CASSLGTTGSYTF
TRBD2	TRBV7-2	TRBJ2-1	few	TGTGCCAGCAGCCCCCGAGCGGGGGGGGGTCGCCTTAATGAGCAGTTCTTC	CASSPRAGGGRLNEQFF
TRBD2	TRBV11-2	TRBJ2-7	many	TGTGCCAGCAGCTTGCAAGCGGGGGGTAGGTACGAGCAGTACTTC	CASSLQAGGRYEQYF
TRBD1	TRBV12-3/TRBV12-4	TRBJ2-7	many	TGTGCCAGCAGGGGACAGGCTAGTGGCTCCTACGAGCAGTACTTC	CASRGQASGSYEQYF
-	TRBV5-1	TRBJ2-5	-	TGCGCCAGCAGCTTTGCCAGACTCCAAGAGACCCAGTACTTC	CASSFARLQETQYF
TRBD1	TRBV28	TRBJ2-3	many	TGTGCCAGCAGTTTTGAGGGGGCCACAGATACGCAGTATTTT	CASSFEGATDTQYF
-	TRBV12-3/TRBV12-4	TRBJ2-2	few	TGTGCCAGCAGTTTAGCCAAACTGAACACCGGGGAGCTGTTTTTT	CASSLAKLNTGELFF
-	TRBV7-8	TRBJ2-5	few	TGTGCCAGCAGCTCGACAGGCGGGGAGACCCAGTACTTC	CASSSTGGETQYF
TRBD1	TRBV12-3/TRBV12-4	TRBJ1-6	few	TGTGCCAGCAGTAGAGAGACAGGGGTTTCACCCCTCCACTTT	CASSRETGVSPLHF
TRBD1	TRBV28	TRBJ2-7	-	TGTGCCAGCACCCAAGACAGGGCCGCCTACGAGCAGTACTTC	CASTQDRAAYEQYF
-	TRBV12-3/TRBV12-4	TRBJ1-1	few	TGTGCCAGCAGTCCTGACAGGATATGGGCTTTCTTT	CASSPDRIWAFF